The 2 T cell receptor beta chains below were found in one sample sequenced in a study of blood T cell repertoires in COVID-19. Using immunoSEQ multiplex PCR, the repertoire was profiled, and TCRdb retains in-frame clones only, with some absent. Among about 130,000 clones listed, roughly 69% were seen once. Sequencing was carried out using peripheral blood. The receptor set was obtained from an older woman with acute or convalescent COVID-19.

V and J are TRBV5-1 and TRBJ1-6, with 10 positions matching TRBD1. This CDR3 is 15 amino acids long. Germline CDR1 reads SGHRS; CDR2 reads YFSETQ. Germline trimming cut 6 bases from V and 5 bases from J; bases unmatched to any gene: 5. The CDR3 coding sequence is TGCGCCAGCACCAAGGACAGGGGGGATAATTCACCCCTCCACTTT. Amino acid sequence: CASTKDRGDNSPLHF.

This clone was detected only a few times. V usage is TRBV9 and J usage is TRBJ1-2, with D unresolved. The CDR3 has 14 amino acids. V was pared by 0 bases and J by 3 bases, with 9 bases between. Looked up from germline, CDR1 is SGDLS and CDR2 is YYNGEE. The CDR3 reads CASSVGRSYYGYTF. As DNA, the CDR3 is TGTGCCAGCAGCGTAGGCAGGTCGTACTATGGCTACACCTTC.